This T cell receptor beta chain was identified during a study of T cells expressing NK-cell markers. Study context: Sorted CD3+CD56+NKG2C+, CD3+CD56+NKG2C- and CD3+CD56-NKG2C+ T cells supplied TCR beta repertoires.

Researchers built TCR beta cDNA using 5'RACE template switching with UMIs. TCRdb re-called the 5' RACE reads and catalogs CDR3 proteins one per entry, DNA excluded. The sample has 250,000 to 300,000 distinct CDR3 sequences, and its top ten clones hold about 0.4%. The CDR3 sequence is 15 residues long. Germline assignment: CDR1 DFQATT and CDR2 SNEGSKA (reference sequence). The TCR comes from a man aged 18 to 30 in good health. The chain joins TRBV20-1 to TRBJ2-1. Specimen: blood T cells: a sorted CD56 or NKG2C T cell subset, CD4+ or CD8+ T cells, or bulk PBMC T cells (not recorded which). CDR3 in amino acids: CSARSLELSYNEQFF.